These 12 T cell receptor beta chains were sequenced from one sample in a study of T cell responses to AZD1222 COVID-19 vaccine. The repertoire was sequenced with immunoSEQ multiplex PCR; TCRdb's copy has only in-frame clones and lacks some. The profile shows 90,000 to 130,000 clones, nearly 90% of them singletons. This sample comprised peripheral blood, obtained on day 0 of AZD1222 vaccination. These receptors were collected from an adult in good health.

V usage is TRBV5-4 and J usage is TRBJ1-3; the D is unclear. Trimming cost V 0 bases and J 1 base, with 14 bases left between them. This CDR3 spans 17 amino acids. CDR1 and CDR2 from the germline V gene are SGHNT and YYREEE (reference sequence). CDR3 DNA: TGTGCCAGCAGCTTGGGACGAGGCCCGGGTTCTGGAAACACCATATATTTT. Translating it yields CASSLGRGPGSGNTIYF.

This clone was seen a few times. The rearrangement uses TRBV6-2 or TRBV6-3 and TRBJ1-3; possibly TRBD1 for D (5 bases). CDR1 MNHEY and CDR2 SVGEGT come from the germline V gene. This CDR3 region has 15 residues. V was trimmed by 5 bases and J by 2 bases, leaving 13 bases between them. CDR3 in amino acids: CASSTGVGAGNTIYF. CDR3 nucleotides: TGTGCCAGCAGTACCGGCGTGGGGGCTGGAAACACCATATATTTT.

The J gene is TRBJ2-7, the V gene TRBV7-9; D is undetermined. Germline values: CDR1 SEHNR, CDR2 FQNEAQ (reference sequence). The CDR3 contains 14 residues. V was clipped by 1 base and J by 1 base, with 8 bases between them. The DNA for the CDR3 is TGTGCCAGCAGCTTAGGAGGTCTATCCTACGAGCAGTACTTC. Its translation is CASSLGGLSYEQYF.

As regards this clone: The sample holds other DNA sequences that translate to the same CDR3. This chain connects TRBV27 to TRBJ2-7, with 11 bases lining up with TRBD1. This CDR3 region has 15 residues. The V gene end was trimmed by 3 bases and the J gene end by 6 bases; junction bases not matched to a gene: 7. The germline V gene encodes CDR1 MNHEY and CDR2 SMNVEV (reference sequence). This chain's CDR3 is CASSLPGQGVVEQYF. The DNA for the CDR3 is TGTGCCAGCAGTTTGCCGGGACAGGGGGTGGTCGAGCAGTACTTC.

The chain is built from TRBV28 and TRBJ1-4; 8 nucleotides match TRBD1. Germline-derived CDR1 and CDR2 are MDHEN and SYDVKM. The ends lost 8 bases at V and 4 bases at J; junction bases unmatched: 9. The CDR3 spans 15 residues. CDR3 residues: CASVVGGQVNEKLFF. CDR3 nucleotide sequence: TGTGCCAGCGTAGTGGGGGGACAGGTTAATGAAAAACTGTTTTTT.

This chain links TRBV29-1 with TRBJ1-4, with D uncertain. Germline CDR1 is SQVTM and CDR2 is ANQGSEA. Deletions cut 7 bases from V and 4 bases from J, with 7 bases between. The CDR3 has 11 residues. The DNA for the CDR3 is TGCAGCGCCTGGATTAATGAAAAACTGTTTTTT. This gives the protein CSAWINEKLFF.

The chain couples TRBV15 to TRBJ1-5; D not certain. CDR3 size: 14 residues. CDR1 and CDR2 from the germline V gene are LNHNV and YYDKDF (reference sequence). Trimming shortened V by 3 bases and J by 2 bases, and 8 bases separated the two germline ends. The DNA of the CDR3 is TGTGCCACCAGCAGTAGGCAGGGCAATCAGCCCCAGCATTTT. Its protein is CATSSRQGNQPQHF.

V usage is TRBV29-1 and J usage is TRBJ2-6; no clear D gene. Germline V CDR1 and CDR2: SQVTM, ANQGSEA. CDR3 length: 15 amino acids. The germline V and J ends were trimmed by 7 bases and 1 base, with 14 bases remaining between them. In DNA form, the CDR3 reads TGCAGCGCTGGAGATACAGCTTCTGGGGCCAACGTCCTGACTTTC. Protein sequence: CSAGDTASGANVLTF.

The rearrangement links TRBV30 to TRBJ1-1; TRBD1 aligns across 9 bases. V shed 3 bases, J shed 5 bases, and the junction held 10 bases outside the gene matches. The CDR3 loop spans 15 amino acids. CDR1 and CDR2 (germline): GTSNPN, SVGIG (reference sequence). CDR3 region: CAWRHRDRDVTEAFF. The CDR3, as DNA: TGTGCCTGGAGACACCGGGACAGGGACGTTACTGAAGCTTTCTTT.

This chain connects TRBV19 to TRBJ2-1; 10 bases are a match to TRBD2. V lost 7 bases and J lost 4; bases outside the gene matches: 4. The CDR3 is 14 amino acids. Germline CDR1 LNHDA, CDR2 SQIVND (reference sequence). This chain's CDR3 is CASTHSGRYNEQFF. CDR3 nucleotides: TGTGCCAGTACCCATAGCGGGAGGTACAATGAGCAGTTCTTC.

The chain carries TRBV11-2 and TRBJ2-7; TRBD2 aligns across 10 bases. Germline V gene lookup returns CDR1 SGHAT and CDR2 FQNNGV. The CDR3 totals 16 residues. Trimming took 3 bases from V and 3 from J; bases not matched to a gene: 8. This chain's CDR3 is CASSFSTQREGYEQYF. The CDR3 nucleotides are TGTGCCAGCAGCTTTTCTACCCAGCGGGAGGGCTACGAGCAGTACTTC.

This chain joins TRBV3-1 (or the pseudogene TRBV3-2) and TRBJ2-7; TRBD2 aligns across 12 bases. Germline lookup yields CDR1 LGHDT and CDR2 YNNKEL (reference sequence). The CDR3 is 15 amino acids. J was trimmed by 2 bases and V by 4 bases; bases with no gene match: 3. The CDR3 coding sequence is TGTGCCAGCAGCCTTTGGACTAGCGGGACCTACGAGCAGTACTTC. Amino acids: CASSLWTSGTYEQYF.